These T cell receptor beta chains were read from a single sample in a study of response to subunit inactivated influenza vaccine. Via MiXCR, TCRdb re-called the RT-PCR reads, giving one row per CDR3 protein. The table shows more than 400,000 distinct CDR3 sequences, with more than 7% occurring only once. Specimen: PBMCs from blood, collected approximately 25 months after vaccination. Source of these receptors: a man between 45 and 75 years old who received an inactivated influenza vaccine. Both conserved end residues are part of each CDR3. D genes are given only for firm matches. Clone size is given for some rows only: seen once, a few or many times, or a class if the clone is expanded.

j_gene | abundance | d_gene | v_gene | CDR3nt | CDR3aa
TRBJ2-4 | many | TRBD2 | TRBV15 | TGTGCCACCCGCCGCGGGGGGACGCTAGCCAAAAACATTCAGTACTTC | CATRRGGTLAKNIQYF
TRBJ2-7 | few | - | TRBV7-9 | TGTGCCAGCAGCTCTAAGGACGAGCAGTACTTC | CASSSKDEQYF
TRBJ1-3 | many | - | TRBV5-1 | TGCGCCAGCAGCTTAGGTTCAGGGGGAAACACCATATATTTT | CASSLGSGGNTIYF
TRBJ2-2 | - | - | TRBV9 | TGTGCCAGCAGCTCCTTGGGGGGTGTTGGCGGGGAGCTGTTTTTT | CASSSLGGVGGELFF
TRBJ2-7 | many | TRBD2 | TRBV27 | TGTGCCAGCAGTTTAGTGTCCGGGGGGAGCTCCTACGAGCAGTACTTC | CASSLVSGGSSYEQYF
TRBJ2-7 | many | - | TRBV12-3/TRBV12-4 | TGTGCCAGCAGTTTATTAACAGGCCCAGAGCAGTACTTC | CASSLLTGPEQYF
TRBJ2-7 | few | - | TRBV29-1 | TGCAGCGTTGCGGTGGGCTACACCTACGAGCAGTACTTC | CSVAVGYTYEQYF
TRBJ2-1 | many | TRBD2 | TRBV27 | TGTGCCAGCAGCGGTAGTCGGAATAGCGGGAGATATGAGCAGTTCTTC | CASSGSRNSGRYEQFF
TRBJ1-3 | few | - | TRBV4-2 | TGTGCCAGCAGCCAAGTTGGAACTGGAAACACCATATATTTT | CASSQVGTGNTIYF
TRBJ1-5 | many | - | TRBV18 | TGTGCCAGCTCACCGAATCAAGGGTTACGGAGCAATCAGCCCCAGCATTTT | CASSPNQGLRSNQPQHF